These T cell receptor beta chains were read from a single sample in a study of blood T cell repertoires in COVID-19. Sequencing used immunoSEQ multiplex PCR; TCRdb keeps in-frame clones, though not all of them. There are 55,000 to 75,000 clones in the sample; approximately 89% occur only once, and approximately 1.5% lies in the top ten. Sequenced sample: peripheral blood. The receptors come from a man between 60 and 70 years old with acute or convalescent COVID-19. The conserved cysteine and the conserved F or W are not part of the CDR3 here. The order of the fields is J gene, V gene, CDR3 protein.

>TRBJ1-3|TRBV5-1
ASSAADRPSGNTIY
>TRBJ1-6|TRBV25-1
ASSAPSDRGVSPLH
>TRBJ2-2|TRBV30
AWRAPNTGELF
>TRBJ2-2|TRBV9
ASRGQTNTGELF
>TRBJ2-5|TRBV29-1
SVPGQAQETQY
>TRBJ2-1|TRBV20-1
SASFRYNEQF
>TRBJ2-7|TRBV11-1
ASSFKGRHEQY
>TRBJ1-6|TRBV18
ASSPSGQGASSYNSPLH
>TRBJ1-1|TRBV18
ASSPRQFEAF
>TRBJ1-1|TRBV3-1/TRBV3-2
ASSQDRMNTEAF
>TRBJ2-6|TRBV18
ASSPLRGVPGLGANVLT
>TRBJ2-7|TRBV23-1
ASTNRGQEQY
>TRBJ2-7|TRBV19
ASSSGGHIQNEQY
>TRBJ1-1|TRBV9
ASSVTSNTEAF
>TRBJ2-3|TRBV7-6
ASSLLSGTGSTDTQY
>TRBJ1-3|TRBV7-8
ASSLGTGVGNTIY
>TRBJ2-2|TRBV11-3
ASSPPTGNTGELF
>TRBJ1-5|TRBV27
ASSLQATSNQPQH
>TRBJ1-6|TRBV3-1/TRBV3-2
ASSRGTYYSPLH
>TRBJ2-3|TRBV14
ASSQVTVPLTDTQY
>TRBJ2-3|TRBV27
ASSIGTSGTDTQY
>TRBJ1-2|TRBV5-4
ASSLGQNYGYT
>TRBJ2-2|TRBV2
ASSYPGTSNTGELF
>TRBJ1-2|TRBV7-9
ASSLILGTAMSYT
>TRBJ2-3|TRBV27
ASSLYRGTDTQY
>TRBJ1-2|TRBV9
ASSPEAVRGYT
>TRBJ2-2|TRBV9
ASSVGHDTGELF
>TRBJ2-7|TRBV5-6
ASSFPHGVEQY
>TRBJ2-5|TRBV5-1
ASSLVQGGETQY
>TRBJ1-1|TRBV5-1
ASSSDPQGNTEAF
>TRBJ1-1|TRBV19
ASINWGGNTEAF
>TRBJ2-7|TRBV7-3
ASSLDRTGRSEQY
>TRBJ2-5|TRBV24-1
ATSDLHRDRGLETQY
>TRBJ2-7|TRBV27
ASSFLGPSYEQY
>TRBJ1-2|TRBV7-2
ASSLRTGRGYT
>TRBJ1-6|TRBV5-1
ASSLGHQVLNSPLH
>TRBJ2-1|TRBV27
ASSFVGSPNEQF
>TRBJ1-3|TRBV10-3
AIGREIGYGNTIY
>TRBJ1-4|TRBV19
ASSIAHINEKLF
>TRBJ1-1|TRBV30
AWSDRGTEAF
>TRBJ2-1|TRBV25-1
ASMRGEQF
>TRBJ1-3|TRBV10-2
ASARDREPPGNTIY
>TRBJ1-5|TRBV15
ATSQRSGVNQPQH
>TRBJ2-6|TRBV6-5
ASQGAGGANVLT
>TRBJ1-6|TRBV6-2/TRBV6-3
ASSFRGGNSPLH
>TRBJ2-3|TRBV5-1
ASSLGQGRVTQY
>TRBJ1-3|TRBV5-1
ASSLDGHSGNTIY
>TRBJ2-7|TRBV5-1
ASSPGGSTYEQY
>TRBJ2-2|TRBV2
ASTNRDRGTGELF
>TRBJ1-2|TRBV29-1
SATLQVDYGYT
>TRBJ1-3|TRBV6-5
ASSRSTGHGNTIY